Detailed here is one TCR beta chain. Antigen: not known. In germline, CDR1 is MNHNY, CDR2 SVGAGI (reference sequence). The CDR3 is 13 residues long. Trimming took 5 bases from V and 10 from J; bases not matched to a gene: 8. Total RNA was isolated from each sample in quantities of at least 6 micrograms. The source of the sample is a study of blood T cells in healthy people across ages. General study findings and limits: Comparison with aged donors showed that long-lived donors had more naive CD4+ cells and higher diversity. Estimated diversity that came from one million T cells was considered an underestimate. Age brought a roughly linear fall in TCR beta diversity measured per million T cells.

Then a second PCR, running about 6 to 12 cycles, was carried out with a sample-barcoded 5' primer and a J-beta primer mix. TCRdb re-called the 5' RACE reads with MiXCR, one entry per CDR3 protein. The table records 890,000 or so distinct CDR3 sequences, 55% to 65% of them present only once. The sequence came from a man aged 25-45 years in good health. Sequencing input: blood. The chain uses TRBV6-6 and TRBJ2-1; TRBD1 aligns across 7 bases. As DNA, the CDR3 is TGTGCCAGCAGTACGGACAGGCGTTCAGAGCAGTTCTTC. Protein product: CASSTDRRSEQFF.